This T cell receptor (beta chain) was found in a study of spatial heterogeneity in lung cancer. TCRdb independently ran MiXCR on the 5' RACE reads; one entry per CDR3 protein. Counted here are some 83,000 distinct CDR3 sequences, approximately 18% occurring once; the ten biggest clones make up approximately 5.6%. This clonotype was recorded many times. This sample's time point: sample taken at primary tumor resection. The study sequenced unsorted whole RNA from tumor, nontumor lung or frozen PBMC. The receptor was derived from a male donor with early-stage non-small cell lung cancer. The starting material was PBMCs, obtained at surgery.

CDR3 protein: CASLPAGGLGTEAFF. The CDR3 nucleotides are TGTGCCAGCCTCCCGGCGGGGGGATTGGGGACTGAAGCTTTCTTT. J is TRBJ1-1 and V is TRBV5-6, with a tentative D call TRBD1 (5 bases). Germline loops: CDR1 SGHDT, CDR2 YYEEEE. The ends were cut back, 7 bases at V and 5 bases at J, with 21 bases in the middle. CDR3 length equals 15 residues.